This T cell receptor (beta chain) is drawn from a study of CXCR3-negative and CXCR3-positive naive CD8 T cells. General study results and limits: In naive cells, CXCR3-negative and CXCR3-positive subsets had similar TRBV-TRBJ usage; memory cells differed. For CXCR3-positive naive cells, TRB CDR3s were more hydrophobic than those of CXCR3-negative naive cells. Both naive subsets had comparably high diversity; memory CD8+ cells much lower. Naive subsets showed comparable surface CD5, and TCR interaction strength was also inferred from TRB CDR3 physicochemistry.

TRB cDNA libraries were made by UMI-labeled 5' RACE. TCRdb reprocessed the 5' RACE reads and stores each CDR3 protein as one record, lacking DNA. This sample contains some 130,000 distinct CDR3 sequences. Concerning this clonotype itself: As yet, its antigen is unknown.

The CDR3 extends over 18 amino acids. CDR1 is LGHNA and CDR2 is YNFKEQ in the germline V gene. The chain has TRBV4-2 and TRBJ2-7; there is no DNA to check the TCRdb D call of TRBD1. This receptor was taken from a human donor in good health. Some clones in this sample may be carry-over from other donors' samples. Sequenced: naive CXCR3- CD8+ T cells from blood. As for subset: CD45RO-CCR7+CD27+CD95- naive CD8+ T cells lacking CXCR3 (TNR3-). Here the CDR3 reads CASSQTPVSRDLSYEQYF.